The rows below give T cell receptor beta chains drawn from one sample of a study of T cells in Graves' hyperthyroidism and ophthalmopathy. TCRdb analysed the multiplex PCR reads with MiXCR anew, one entry per CDR3 protein. The sample lists 300,000 to 350,000 distinct CDR3 sequences; approximately 13% were seen once. Source material: blood. Source of these receptors: a woman in her 30s with Graves' hyperthyroidism. The CDR3 runs from the conserved cysteine through the conserved F or W. The D gene is left open where the match is weak.

D	V	J	CDR3
NA	TRBV20-1	TRBJ1-4	CSAREDATNEKLFF
TRBD2	TRBV4-3	TRBJ2-1	CASSVSEGRGERSGRGNEQFF
TRBD1	TRBV28	TRBJ1-1	CASSLSFQGARTEAFF
NA	TRBV7-9	TRBJ2-2	CASSRESGELFF
NA	TRBV28	TRBJ1-5	CASRDLTYNQPQHF
TRBD1	TRBV12-3/TRBV12-4	TRBJ1-2	CASSFHGTGTDTF
TRBD1	TRBV3-1	TRBJ2-5	CASSHRQGTKETQYF
TRBD2	TRBV20-1	TRBJ2-1	CSARRGTSSDNEQFF
TRBD2	TRBV29-1	TRBJ2-1	CSVVRLAGHNEQFF
NA	TRBV7-8	TRBJ1-4	CASSIIPQGRGGEKLFF
NA	TRBV5-8	TRBJ1-2	CASSLQFGGGYTF
NA	TRBV7-8	TRBJ2-1	CASSPLAPLRYNEQFF
NA	TRBV20-1	TRBJ2-5	CSGVQGVGETQYF
NA	TRBV9	TRBJ2-1	CASSGEPGIAHNEQFF
TRBD2	TRBV20-1	TRBJ2-1	CSARSQGGLNEQFF
NA	TRBV28	TRBJ1-2	CASTKGTRKEYGYTF
NA	TRBV4-3	TRBJ1-1	CASSQDLGGDTEAFF
TRBD2	TRBV11-2	TRBJ2-1	CASRSISGREYNEQFF
TRBD2	TRBV20-1	TRBJ2-7	CSAVLAGGQFEQYF
TRBD1	TRBV12-3/TRBV12-4	TRBJ1-1	CASRRDRYTEAFF
NA	TRBV7-6	TRBJ1-1	CASSFAVGGDTEAFF
NA	TRBV12-3/TRBV12-4	TRBJ2-3	CASGDYAGRRGDTQYF
NA	TRBV29-1	TRBJ2-5	CSVGVASDGTQYF
NA	TRBV19	TRBJ2-3	CASRGSSTDTQYF
NA	TRBV5-6	TRBJ1-6	CASSRPNSPLHF
TRBD1	TRBV12-3/TRBV12-4	TRBJ1-2	CASSTQGQGAYGYTF
NA	TRBV28	TRBJ1-5	CASSFTEGVVLLVQPQHF
NA	TRBV20-1	TRBJ2-5	CSARWGETQYF
NA	TRBV6-2/TRBV6-3	TRBJ1-5	CASSYTGTTGMPQHF
TRBD1	TRBV27	TRBJ2-3	CASSLRGRNPSTDTQYF
TRBD2	TRBV28	TRBJ2-3	CASSPWSSGSRADTQYF
NA	TRBV5-1	TRBJ1-4	CASSADIGNGEKLFF
NA	TRBV28	TRBJ2-5	CASSFGEGRETQYF
TRBD1	TRBV5-4	TRBJ2-1	CASSLLGQGSDEQFF
TRBD2	TRBV28	TRBJ2-7	CASRAPELAYEQYF
TRBD1	TRBV20-1	TRBJ1-2	CSARDDDRESGYTF
NA	TRBV7-2	TRBJ2-2	CASRMFGLQNTGELVF
TRBD1	TRBV9	TRBJ2-7	CASSVTGVSYEQYF
NA	TRBV7-3	TRBJ2-3	CASSLNGDTDTQYF
NA	TRBV2	TRBJ1-1	CASSDQMNTEAFF
NA	TRBV12-3/TRBV12-4	TRBJ1-2	CASSLRSGLSNYGYTF
TRBD1	TRBV7-2	TRBJ1-6	CASSFAGQGFSPLHF
NA	TRBV24-1	TRBJ2-5	CATSEPATGTQTQYF
NA	TRBV28	TRBJ2-4	CASSFRFRGDIQYF
NA	TRBV2	TRBJ2-1	CASDESNEQFF
TRBD1	TRBV5-1	TRBJ1-1	CASMLTGAAVTEAFF
NA	TRBV28	TRBJ1-1	CASSAGGTEAFF
NA	TRBV7-9	TRBJ1-5	CASSDGTANQPQHF
NA	TRBV25-1	TRBJ1-4	CASSGGKGSPEKLFF
TRBD1	TRBV20-1	TRBJ2-2	CSAKAGTANTGELFF